This T cell receptor beta chain originates from a study of cytomegalovirus exposure and HLA in healthy donors. General observations from the study: Earlier analysis looked at TCR beta V segments, and most were productive about 90% or about 30% of the time. When a later analysis compared HLA-associated TCR beta chains with equally common others, the HLA-associated chains turned out to be more clonally expanded and to have lower generation probabilities. It was in a later analysis that TCR association rates were seen to vary by HLA locus, highest for DRB1 and lowest for HLA-C.

Details on this clone: Its antigen is unidentified.

60 Vbeta and 13 Jbeta primers were used in PCR. Profiled with immunoSEQ multiplex PCR; TCRdb holds only in-frame clones, not every one. The table lists some 65,000 clones, 60% to 80% of them singletons. The donors comprised healthy bone marrow donors. The CDR3 spans 16 residues. V was shortened by 0 bases and J by 0 bases, with 11 bases between the two germline ends. Germline V gene sequence: CDR1 SGHDT, CDR2 YYEEEE. Sequencing was performed on PBMCs. The chain recombines TRBV5-6 with TRBJ2-3; D remains ambiguous. The clonotype comes from a woman aged 40-49 years in good health and CMV-seropositive. The DNA for the CDR3 is TGTGCCAGCAGCTTGGGGCGGCTCTATAGCACAGATACGCAGTATTTT. This gives the protein CASSLGRLYSTDTQYF.